This T cell receptor beta chain emerged from a study of response to subunit inactivated influenza vaccine. Whole-study results and caveats: Authors suggested few new T cells are recruited by each seasonal influenza vaccination.

TCRdb fed the RT-PCR reads into MiXCR, producing one record per CDR3 protein. The sample consists of around 530,000 distinct CDR3 sequences, 16% of them appearing once. The length of the CDR3 is 15 residues. The germline CDR1 and CDR2 sequences are LGHDT and YNNKEL (reference sequence). V was clipped by 4 bases and J by 0 bases, with 12 bases between them. Points on this clonotype: Its target is not known.

The clonotype comes from a man between 50 and 70 years old who received an inactivated influenza vaccine. Sequencing was performed on CD4+ T cells sorted from PBMCs, taken roughly 24 months after vaccination. The chain joins TRBV3-1 to TRBJ1-1, with D possibly being TRBD1 (6 bases). In DNA, the CDR3 is TGTGCCAGCAGCCCCGGACAGACCTTGAACACTGAAGCTTTCTTT. It codes for CASSPGQTLNTEAFF.